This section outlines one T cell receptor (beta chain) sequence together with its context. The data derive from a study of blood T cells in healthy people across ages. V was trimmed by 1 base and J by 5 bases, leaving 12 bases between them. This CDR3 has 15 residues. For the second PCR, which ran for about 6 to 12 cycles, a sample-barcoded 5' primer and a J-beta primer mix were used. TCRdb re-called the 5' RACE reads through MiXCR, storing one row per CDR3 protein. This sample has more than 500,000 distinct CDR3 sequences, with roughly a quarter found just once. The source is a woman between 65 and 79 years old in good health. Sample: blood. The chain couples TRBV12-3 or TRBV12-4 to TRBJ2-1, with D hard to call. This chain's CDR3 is CASSLVQLLNNEQFF. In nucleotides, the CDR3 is TGTGCCAGCAGTTTAGTACAGCTATTGAACAATGAGCAGTTCTTC.